This TCR beta chain was observed in a study of blood T cell repertoires in COVID-19 (TCRdb year 2020). Describing the broader study: The collaborator samples originated in the United States, Italy and Spain and spanned the acute and convalescent phases of COVID-19. The sample metadata nearly always contained a de-identified subject ID, COVID-19 status, age in years and sex. Subjects who had been exposed to COVID-19, were actively infected with it, or had recovered from it provided the deeply sampled blood TCRbeta repertoires that made up the dataset. A freely available public database, intended as a resource for researchers studying the immune response to SARS-CoV-2, is where the repertoires were released. The material from the prospective study consisted of cDNA or gDNA derived from T cells, B-cell-depleted T cells, or PBMCs. Samples came from the ongoing ImmuneRACE study (first 160 participants) plus 1,254 subjects from 6 global collaborators. HLA class I and class II types, where available, came from metadata supplied by the sample provider rather than from assay-based typing. Study-wide findings and limitations: Clinical and demographic metadata were provided uncurated, with the amount varying by source and participant.

In Seattle, one collaborating source enrolled patients while the infection was active and tracked those patients longitudinally over the course of disease. Each collaborating institution followed its own protocols to collect whole blood in K2EDTA tubes. Collaborator samples were shipped for TCRbeta analysis as frozen whole blood, isolated PBMCs, or DNA extracted from either sample type. V is pared back by 11 bases and J by 0 bases, with 19 bases lying between the germline termini. The CDR3 measures 15 amino acids from cysteine to phenylalanine. The entry retains the CDR3 DNA only, 45 bases that are in frame from base 1. TCRbeta CDR3 regions were amplified from genomic DNA by means of the immunoSEQ Assay, a bias-controlled multiplex PCR. In the paper's pipeline: Nucleated cell counts per sample were estimated from amplification of reference gene primers within the assay. Sequence reads were collapsed and filtered to measure the absolute abundance of every unique TCRbeta CDR3 rearrangement. Productive Simpson clonality was computed per sample as the square root of Simpson's diversity index over productive rearrangements. The table comes from immuneACCESS by way of TCRdb, which keeps in-frame sequences with V and J called. Part of the clones is missing from these tables; in studies checked, under half for an unresolved V gene and the rest for unknown reasons. V, J and clone size are those of that table, while D and trimming were read from the DNA. This sample lists about 530,000 clones; around 90% were detected once. About 8.2% of the sample goes to the ten largest clones.

Turning to this clone: Its recognized antigen is unknown. No much larger clone is present one base from it, and per-base qualities are unavailable.

Rearrangement joined TRBV23-1 to TRBJ1-1, and the D gene may be TRBD1, 6 bases matching. TRBV23-1 is treated as an ORF (open reading frame) with a function not yet certain. This TCR was sampled from a woman in her forties or fifties with COVID-19, enrolled during active disease. Material: peripheral blood. The CDR3 amino acid sequence is: CAGGAVQLMNTEAFF. The base sequence is TGCGCCGGGGGGGCGGTGCAGCTAATGAACACTGAAGCTTTCTTT.